This T cell receptor (beta chain) was found in a study of cytotoxic CD8 clonotypes in ibrutinib-treated CLL. The overall study: An average of 255,043 productive templates and approximately 90,000 productive rearrangements was obtained per sample.

Findings and caveats of the study: Starting clonality was above that of age-matched healthy donors and tracked circulating CD8+ T-cell counts. Sampling times differed between sustained-remission and progressing patients.

The CDR3 extends over 18 amino acids. The trim removed 4 bases at V and 4 bases at J, leaving 13 bases unmatched. Germline loops: CDR1 SGHAT, CDR2 FQDESV (reference sequence). This clone showed up just a few times. What it recognizes is unknown. TCRdb keeps only in-frame clones here, not all; method: immunoSEQ multiplex PCR. Here the sample spans around 140,000 clones, 60% to 85% being singletons. J is TRBJ2-3 and V is TRBV11-1, with 11 bases matching TRBD2. This TCR derives from a human donor with chronic lymphocytic leukemia. The starting material was PBMCs, obtained after 12 months of ibrutinib treatment. In DNA, the CDR3 is TGTGCCAGCAGCTCCTCATCTAGCGGGGGGTCGATCCCAGATACGCAGTATTTT. Encoded protein: CASSSSSSGGSIPDTQYF.